The 11 T cell receptor beta chains listed next were all sequenced from one sample in a study of T cell responses to AZD1222 COVID-19 vaccine. The repertoire was sequenced with immunoSEQ multiplex PCR; TCRdb's copy has only in-frame clones and lacks some. In the table there are about 100,000 clones, over 85% of which are singletons. Sequenced here: peripheral blood, sampled on day 0 of MenACWY control vaccination. Receptors originate from an adult in good health.

The CDR3: CAWGTRGRINQPQHF. CDR3 DNA: TGTGCCTGGGGCACTAGGGGGCGGATCAATCAGCCCCAGCATTTT. The chain joins TRBV30 to TRBJ1-5; TRBD1 agrees at 7 bases. The germline V gene has CDR1 GTSNPN and CDR2 SVGIG (reference sequence). The CDR3 is 15 amino acids. V lost 5 bases, J lost 3 bases, and 10 bases stayed unmatched.

The genes are TRBV27 and TRBJ2-7; D possibly matches TRBD1 or TRBD2 (5 bases each). The germline gives CDR1 MNHEY, CDR2 SMNVEV (reference sequence). The CDR3 spans 16 residues. Trimming removed 5 bases at V and 3 bases at J, with 20 bases between. The CDR3 DNA sequence: TGTGCCAGCAGTCGCCAACCCCCGGGACGGAACTACGAGCAGTACTTC. This codes for CASSRQPPGRNYEQYF.

The rearrangement uses TRBV27 and TRBJ2-5, with a possible D match to TRBD2 (6 bases). The V end lost 4 bases, the J end lost 2 bases, and 14 bases lay between the germline ends. The CDR3 runs to 15 residues. CDR1 and CDR2 (germline): MNHEY, SMNVEV (reference sequence). CDR3 in amino acids: CASSSIGAGQETQYF. The CDR3 DNA reads TGTGCCAGCAGTTCTATAGGAGCGGGTCAAGAGACCCAGTACTTC.

The V gene is TRBV6-4, the J gene TRBJ2-7, with TRBD1 as a possible D gene (6 bases). V lost 2 bases and J lost 5, with 10 bases in between. CDR3 size: 13 residues. Germline lookup yields CDR1 MRHNA and CDR2 SNTAGT. CDR3 region: CASSDHDRNEQYF. Written as DNA, the CDR3 is TGTGCCAGCAGTGACCATGACAGGAACGAGCAGTACTTC.

This rearrangement joins TRBV3-1 (or the pseudogene TRBV3-2) to TRBJ1-5, with D possibly matching TRBD1 (6 bases). CDR3 size: 17 residues. The ends were cut back, 1 base at V and 1 base at J, with 14 bases in the middle. Looked up from germline, CDR1 is LGHDT and CDR2 is YNNKEL (reference sequence). CDR3 nucleotides: TGTGCCAGCAGCCAAGGAAGGGGGGCGAGGAGCAATCAGCCCCAGCATTTT. This gives the protein CASSQGRGARSNQPQHF.

The V gene is TRBV6-1, the J gene TRBJ2-7, with D perhaps TRBD2 (6 bases). CDR1 is MNHNS, CDR2 SASEGT, per germline. The CDR3 loop spans 14 amino acids. Trimming removed 0 bases at V and 4 bases at J, with 10 bases between. The chain's CDR3 is CASSEANGGYEQYF. CDR3 in DNA: TGTGCCAGCAGTGAAGCGAATGGGGGGTACGAGCAGTACTTC.

The genes are TRBV20-1 and TRBJ1-2; perhaps TRBD1 as D (6 bases). Trimming took 3 bases from V and 3 from J, leaving 17 bases between them. Germline CDR1 DFQATT, CDR2 SNEGSKA (reference sequence). The CDR3 is made up of 15 amino acids. This CDR3 is CSASSPQGYDYGYTF. The CDR3 bases are TGCAGTGCTAGTAGCCCTCAGGGGTATGACTATGGCTACACCTTC.

The rearrangement joins TRBV3-1 (or the pseudogene TRBV3-2) to TRBJ2-1; D possibly corresponds to TRBD2 (7 bases). Germline V CDR1 and CDR2: LGHDT, YNNKEL (reference sequence). CDR3 size: 13 residues. The V and J ends lost 3 bases and 11 bases respectively, with 14 bases between them. CDR3 sequence: CASSHPGGHQQFF. Written as DNA, the CDR3 is TGTGCCAGCAGCCATCCGGGGGGCCACCAGCAGTTCTTC.

This chain links TRBV7-2 with TRBJ1-2; 7 positions agree with TRBD1. The CDR3 totals 15 residues. CDR1 and CDR2 from the germline V gene are SGHTA and FQGNSA. The V segment lost 5 bases and the J segment 8 bases; nucleotides outside the gene matches: 14. CDR3 in amino acids: CASSPEGAGSGGYTF. In nucleotides, the CDR3 is TGTGCCAGCAGCCCCGAGGGGGCAGGGAGTGGAGGCTACACCTTC.

This chain connects TRBV24-1 to TRBJ1-4; D is uncertain. Germline CDR1 KGHDR, CDR2 SFDVKD. The CDR3 consists of 16 residues. V was cut by 1 base and J by 8 bases, with 16 bases left in between. CDR3 DNA sequence: TGTGCCACCAGTGATTTAATGGGGAGGAGGGAGGAAAAACTGTTTTTT. Its translation is CATSDLMGRREEKLFF.

The sample holds one count of this clone. The chain has TRBV6-2 or TRBV6-3 and TRBJ2-5; D not resolved. The length of the CDR3 is 12 residues. The V gene lost 2 bases and the J gene lost 7 bases, with 8 bases spanning the gap. From germline, CDR1 is MNHEY and CDR2 SVGEGT. CDR3 residues: CASSYGLRTQYF. Written as DNA, the CDR3 is TGTGCCAGCAGTTACGGGTTAAGGACCCAGTACTTC.